This is a list of T cell receptor beta chains from one sample in a study of read filtering for tumor transcriptome and immune sequencing. TCRdb re-analysed the reads in MiXCR, keeping a single row per CDR3 protein. The sample includes roughly 59,000 distinct CDR3 sequences, about 19% of them seen just once. Specimen: a population of CD138-negative cells sorted from bone marrow. All receptors come from a donor at least 40 years old with multiple myeloma. The CDR3 runs from the conserved cysteine through the conserved F or W. D genes are given only for firm matches. Size is omitted from some rows. Given values are once, few, many or a class for expanded clones.

clone_size	v_call	j_call	d_call	cdr3_nt	cdr3_aa
many	TRBV7-9	TRBJ2-7	NA	TGTGCCAGCAGCTTAGTGTCCTACGAGCAGTACTTC	CASSLVSYEQYF
many	TRBV20-1	TRBJ1-5	NA	TGCAGTGCTAGAGATTTCGACGGAGATCAGCCCCAGCATTTT	CSARDFDGDQPQHF
many	TRBV7-2	TRBJ2-1	NA	TGTGCCAGCAGCTTCCAAAGGCGGTCCCAGTATGCGGAGCAGTTCTTC	CASSFQRRSQYAEQFF
NA	TRBV19	TRBJ2-1	NA	TGTGCCAGTAGTAGAGGACAGACCTACAATGAGCAGCTCTTC	CASSRGQTYNEQLF
many	TRBV3-1	TRBJ1-1	NA	TGTGCCAGCAGCCAAGAAGGAGTCTCCAACACCGGGGCTTTCTTT	CASSQEGVSNTGAFF
NA	TRBV29-1	TRBJ2-3	TRBD1	TGCAGCGTTAGACGGACAGGATCGGCAGATACGCAGTATTTT	CSVRRTGSADTQYF
NA	TRBV18	TRBJ2-3	TRBD1	TGTGCCAGCTCACCGGGGACAGTTCCAGATACGCAGTATTTT	CASSPGTVPDTQYF
medium-sized	TRBV11-3	TRBJ1-1	NA	TGTGCCAGCAGCTTAGTCCGGGACGGCGAAGCTTTCTTT	CASSLVRDGEAFF
many	TRBV7-9	TRBJ2-5	NA	TGTGCCAGCAGCTTATCCGGTCCAGCGGAGACCCAGTACTTC	CASSLSGPAETQYF
many	TRBV7-8	TRBJ2-7	NA	TGTGCCAGCAGCTTGGGTATGGGCTGGAGCTCCTACGAGCAGTACTTC	CASSLGMGWSSYEQYF
few	TRBV7-8	TRBJ2-7	TRBD1	TGTGCCAGCAGTTCGGACAGGGGAGCCTACGAGCAGTACTTC	CASSSDRGAYEQYF
NA	TRBV6-6	TRBJ2-2	TRBD2	TGTGCCAGCAGTGAGACTAGCGCCGGGGAGCTGTTTTTT	CASSETSAGELFF
many	TRBV2	TRBJ2-1	NA	TGTGCCAGCAGTGTCTTCGGACAGCCCTACAATGAGCAGCTCTTC	CASSVFGQPYNEQLF
many	TRBV20-1	TRBJ2-7	TRBD1	TGCAGTCACCTCCGGGACAGGGCCTACGAGCAGTACTTC	CSHLRDRAYEQYF
many	TRBV30	TRBJ1-1	NA	TGTGCCTGGAGTGTGGGCCGGGGGTGGTCTTTTTTT	CAWSVGRGWSFF
NA	TRBV29-1	TRBJ2-7	NA	TGCAGCGTGCACCAGACAGGTTACGAGCAGTACTTC	CSVHQTGYEQYF
NA	TRBV19	TRBJ2-7	NA	TGTGCCAGTAGTGAGGTCGGGTCCTACGAGCAGTACTTC	CASSEVGSYEQYF
many	TRBV7-9	TRBJ2-7	NA	TGTGCCAGCAGCTTAATCGGTCGGAGCATCGAGCAGTACTTC	CASSLIGRSIEQYF
few	TRBV14	TRBJ2-3	TRBD2	TGTGCCAGCAGCCAAGTAGCGCTAGCGGGGATCACAGATACGCAGTATTTT	CASSQVALAGITDTQYF
many	TRBV30	TRBJ1-5	TRBD1	TGTGCCTGGAATCACGGGTTCATCTCCAGGGGGGATCAGCCCCAGCATTTT	CAWNHGFISRGDQPQHF
many	TRBV4-2	TRBJ2-3	NA	TGTGCCAGCAGCAAGGGGCAGGAGGCAGATACGCAGTATTTT	CASSKGQEADTQYF
few	TRBV6-5	TRBJ2-5	NA	TGTGCCAGCAGCAGGGGAGGGGAGACCCAGTACTTC	CASSRGGETQYF
NA	TRBV5-6	TRBJ2-1	TRBD2	TGTGCCAGCAGCTCGGGACTAGCGGGGTGCAATGAGCAGTTCTTC	CASSSGLAGCNEQFF
many	TRBV21-1	TRBJ2-5	NA	TGTGCCAGCAGCCTAGAGACCCAGTACTTC	CASSLETQYF
NA	TRBV7-2	TRBJ1-1	NA	TGTGCCAGCAGCTTAGCTATGGGCACTGAAGCTTTCTTT	CASSLAMGTEAFF
many	TRBV7-9	TRBJ1-1	TRBD1	TGTGCCAGCAGCTTAGCCGGGACAGGGGGCCACACTGAAGCTTTCTTT	CASSLAGTGGHTEAFF
NA	TRBV7-9	TRBJ2-1	TRBD1	TGTGCCAGCAGCCACCGGGACAGCCACGAGCAGTTCTTC	CASSHRDSHEQFF
many	TRBV2	TRBJ2-5	TRBD1	TGTGCCAGCAGTCAGACAGGGGCCGGGACCCAGTACTTC	CASSQTGAGTQYF
many	TRBV20-1	TRBJ2-7	NA	TGCAGTGCGCATTGGTCCTACGAGCAGTACTTC	CSAHWSYEQYF
many	TRBV4-2	TRBJ2-1	TRBD2	TGTGCCAGCAGCCAAGAGTCAACTAGCGCCTACAATGAGCAGTTCTTC	CASSQESTSAYNEQFF
many	TRBV2	TRBJ2-5	NA	TGTGCCAGCAATACAGGAGAGACCCAGTACTTC	CASNTGETQYF
many	TRBV3-1	TRBJ2-1	NA	TGTGCCAGCAGCCAAGCAAGGTCGATTGAGCAGTTCTTC	CASSQARSIEQFF
many	TRBV4-2	TRBJ2-6	NA	TGTGCCAGCAGCCAAGATCTAAGTAGCCCCTCTGGGGCCAACGTCCTGACTTTC	CASSQDLSSPSGANVLTF
many	TRBV12-3/TRBV12-4	TRBJ1-1	NA	TGTGCCAGCAGTTTTACAGGGCGGTCTGAAGCTTTCTTT	CASSFTGRSEAFF
NA	TRBV13	TRBJ2-7	TRBD2	TGTGCCAGCAGCCTAACCAGCGGGGGGGCGCACGAGCAGTACTTC	CASSLTSGGAHEQYF
NA	TRBV19	TRBJ1-2	TRBD1	TGTGCCAGTAGTATGGGACCGGGACAGGACTATGGCTACACCTTC	CASSMGPGQDYGYTF
many	TRBV2	TRBJ2-1	NA	TGTGCCAGCAGTCCCTCCGGGATTTATTACAATGAGCAGTTCTTC	CASSPSGIYYNEQFF
many	TRBV29-1	TRBJ2-7	TRBD1	TGCAGCGTTATTTTAGGGGACAGGGGAAGCGAGCAGTACTTC	CSVILGDRGSEQYF
NA	TRBV12-3/TRBV12-4	TRBJ2-3	NA	TGTGCCAGCAGTGATTCCGCTAGCGAGAGAACAGATACGCAGTATTTT	CASSDSASERTDTQYF